The present T cell receptor beta chain was sequenced within a study of CD8 T cells in Susac syndrome. Germline values: CDR1 SQVTM, CDR2 ANQGSEA. The CDR3 is 15 amino acids. V dropped 3 bases and J dropped 1 base, with 15 bases sitting between them. RNA was extracted with the RNeasy kit, and a quantity of roughly 0.45 to 1 ug was reverse transcribed using random hexamers. TCRdb processed the immunoSEQ multiplex PCR reads anew with MiXCR; each CDR3 protein has one entry. The data show 250,000 to 300,000 distinct CDR3 sequences, with 85% seen just once and roughly 0.21% held by the top ten. The sequencing input was CD8+ T cells from PBMCs. The chain combines TRBV29-1 with TRBJ1-1; possibly TRBD1 for D (5 bases). The clonotype originates from a human donor with multiple sclerosis. CDR3 protein: CSVERAGYGNTEAFF. CDR3 coding DNA: TGCAGCGTTGAGAGGGCAGGGTACGGGAACACTGAAGCTTTCTTT.